The next 23 T cell receptor beta chains were all read from a single sample in a study of CD8+CD57+ T cells in acquired aplastic anemia. TCR beta VDJ and CDR3 were profiled, and genomic DNA was the template. MiXCR, run by TCRdb on the reads, gives a single entry per CDR3 protein. The sample has about 120,000 distinct CDR3 sequences, under 65% seen once; the top ten hold about 31%. Whoever was chosen for sequencing had shown CD8+CD57+ cell expansion by flow cytometry. Material: sorted CD4+, CD8+, or CD8+CD57+ T cells (not recorded which) from PBMCs. The receptor source for this set is a human donor with aplastic anemia.

The CDR3 region is CSVVGDLLYGYTF. DNA for the CDR3: TGCAGCGTTGTCGGAGATCTACTCTATGGCTACACCTTC. This chain links TRBV29-1 with TRBJ1-2; D uncertain. Trimming stripped 4 bases from V and 4 bases from J, with 13 bases between. Looked up from germline, CDR1 is SQVTM and CDR2 is ANQGSEA. The CDR3 length is 13 residues. The variable domain in full, with the rest retrieved from reference TRBV29-1 and TRBJ1-2, is SAVISQKPSRDICQRGTSLTIQCQVDSQVTMMFWYRQQPGQSLTLIATANQGSEATYESGFVIDKFPISRPNLTFSTLTVSNMSPEDSSIYLCSVVGDLLYGYTFGSGTRLTVV.

This chain links TRBV11-2 with TRBJ1-4; no firm D call. CDR1 and CDR2 from the germline V gene are SGHAT and FQNNGV. The length of the CDR3 is 14 residues. V was pared by 5 bases and J by 8 bases, with 15 bases between. The CDR3 DNA reads TGTGCCAGCAGCCCCCTCGTTGTCGGGGAAAAACTGTTTTTT. It yields the protein CASSPLVVGEKLFF.

This clonotype has only one observation. CDR3: CASSAVSSQRPQHF. CDR3 nucleotide sequence: TGTGCCAGCAGTGCGGTGAGCAGCCAGAGGCCCCAGCATTTT. The chain joins TRBV2 to TRBJ1-5; D is undetermined. The CDR3 is made up of 14 amino acids. V was pared by 4 bases and J by 9 bases, with 16 bases between. Germline V gene data show CDR1 as SNHLY and CDR2 as FYNNEI.

V is TRBV15 and J is TRBJ2-5, with a weak D call TRBD2 (6 bases). The CDR3 extends over 13 amino acids. V lost 4 bases and J 5 bases, leaving 11 bases between the germline ends. Per germline, CDR1 LNHNV and CDR2 YYDKDF (reference sequence). CDR3 protein: CATSIRRGETQYF. In DNA, the CDR3 is TGTGCCACCAGCATCCGACGGGGGGAGACCCAGTACTTC.

This clonotype was seen a few times. CDR3: CASSSGLVRGGELFF. The CDR3 region has the DNA TGTGCCAGCAGCTCGGGACTAGTCCGTGGCGGGGAGCTGTTTTTT. This chain links TRBV5-6 with TRBJ2-2; 8 positions agree with TRBD2. In germline, CDR1 is SGHDT, CDR2 YYEEEE. The CDR3 is 15 residues long. V lost 3 bases to trimming and J lost 7 bases; unmatched junction nucleotides: 8.

This clonotype was seen a handful of times. The chain is built from TRBV2 and TRBJ2-1, with D possibly called TRBD1 or TRBD2 (5 bases each). Trimming removed 4 bases from V and 9 bases from J, with 7 bases in between. This CDR3 spans 11 amino acids. CDR1 and CDR2 (germline): SNHLY, FYNNEI. DNA for the CDR3: TGTGCCAGCAGTGGGGGGAGTGAGCAGTTCTTC. The encoded protein is CASSGGSEQFF.

This clonotype was counted at least ten times. The chain is built from TRBV12-5 and TRBJ2-5; 8 nucleotides line up with TRBD2. The V gene end was trimmed by 5 bases and the J gene end by 4 bases; junction bases not matched to a gene: 9. Germline V gene sequence: CDR1 LGHNT, CDR2 FRNRAP. This CDR3 is built from 15 residues. CDR3 protein: CASGPPGTRRETQYF. CDR3 coding DNA: TGTGCTAGTGGTCCCCCCGGGACTAGGAGAGAGACCCAGTACTTC.

The rearrangement links TRBV7-2 to TRBJ1-1; D might be TRBD1 (5 bases). This CDR3 contains 15 residues. Per the germline V gene, CDR1 is SGHTA and CDR2 is FQGNSA. V was clipped by 2 bases and J by 4 bases, with 14 bases between them. The CDR3 sequence is CASSLLPGLGTEAFF. The CDR3 bases are TGTGCCAGCAGCTTACTACCAGGGTTGGGCACTGAAGCTTTCTTT.

V is TRBV24-1 and J is TRBJ2-2; TRBD1 or TRBD2 may be the D gene (5 bases each). Deletions cut 4 bases from V and 3 bases from J, with 14 bases between. The CDR3 totals 16 residues. Looked up from germline, CDR1 is KGHDR and CDR2 is SFDVKD. CDR3 nucleotide sequence: TGTGCCACCAGTGAACCGGGACGCTCAGACACCGGGGAGCTGTTTTTT. Translated: CATSEPGRSDTGELFF.

At least ten counts were recorded for this clonotype. The chain uses TRBV2 and TRBJ1-5, with D unclear. The ends were cut back, 7 bases at V and 1 base at J, with 14 bases in the middle. Germline CDR1 SNHLY, CDR2 FYNNEI. CDR3 length: 15 amino acids. Written as DNA, the CDR3 is TGTGCCAGCATCCCTAGCAGAGCGAGCAATCAGCCCCAGCATTTT. Its protein product is CASIPSRASNQPQHF.

The rearrangement links TRBV7-9 to TRBJ1-2; D is perhaps TRBD1 (6 bases). V was pared by 5 bases and J by 4 bases, with 11 bases between. The CDR3 length is 13 residues. In germline, CDR1 is SEHNR, CDR2 FQNEAQ (reference sequence). The CDR3 reads CASSLEGGYGYTF. CDR3 DNA sequence: TGTGCCAGCAGCCTCGAGGGGGGCTATGGCTACACCTTC.

V gene TRBV24-1 combines with J gene TRBJ2-1, with D perhaps TRBD1 (5 bases). The CDR3 is made up of 13 amino acids. Germline CDR1 and CDR2: KGHDR and SFDVKD. V lost 5 bases, J lost 8 bases, and 12 bases lay in between. For the CDR3, the DNA is TGTGCCACCAGTGCGACAGATCAATATGAGCAGTTCTTC. Its translation: CATSATDQYEQFF.

This rearrangement joins TRBV15 to TRBJ1-2; 11 positions match TRBD1. CDR3 length equals 17 residues. Germline CDR1 LNHNV, CDR2 YYDKDF (reference sequence). Germline trimming cut 0 bases from V and 7 bases from J; bases unmatched to any gene: 10. The CDR3 is CATSREFIGQGAPGYTF. In DNA form, the CDR3 reads TGTGCCACCAGCAGAGAATTTATCGGACAGGGGGCTCCTGGCTACACCTTC.

This clonotype was observed a few times. This sequence joins TRBV7-9 and TRBJ2-1; TRBD2 matches at 8 bases. This CDR3 contains 17 residues. The V and J ends lost 3 bases and 3 bases, in that order; junction bases with no gene match: 10. Per germline, CDR1 SEHNR and CDR2 FQNEAQ (reference sequence). DNA for the CDR3: TGTGCCAGCAGCTTCTACTATTCGGGGGGGCGCTACAATGAGCAGTTCTTC. It encodes CASSFYYSGGRYNEQFF.

A word on this clonotype: At one end the junction does not follow the germline gene, possibly because of a read error. The chain combines TRBV5-6 with TRBJ1-1, with 8 bases that match TRBD1. The germline CDR1 and CDR2 sequences are SGHDT and YYEEEE. The CDR3 totals 13 residues. In DNA form, the CDR3 reads TGTGCCAGCAGCTTATCGACAGGGGCTGAAGCTTTCTTC. The encoded protein is CASSLSTGAEAFF. Variable domain in full (rest from reference TRBV5-6 and TRBJ1-1): DAGVTQSPTHLIKTRGQQVTLRCSPKSGHDTVSWYQQALGQGPQFIFQYYEEEERQRGNFPDRFSGHQFPNYSSELNVNALLLGDSALYLCASSLSTGAEAFFGQGTRLTVV.

The gene calls are TRBV5-1 and TRBJ2-1; TRBD2 is a possible D gene (6 bases). V lost 0 bases and J lost 3, with 10 bases in between. The CDR3 sequence is 15 residues long. Germline CDR1 and CDR2: SGHRS and YFSETQ. CDR3 sequence: CASSLASAYYNEQFF. CDR3 coding DNA: TGCGCCAGCAGCTTGGCTAGCGCTTACTACAATGAGCAGTTCTTC.

This clonotype was picked up many times. The rearrangement links TRBV12-5 to TRBJ1-1; D uncertain. The V gene lost 1 base and the J gene lost 4 bases, with 7 bases spanning the gap. CDR1 is LGHNT and CDR2 is FRNRAP in the germline V gene. The CDR3 length is 13 residues. The CDR3: CASGLGRGTEAFF. CDR3 coding DNA: TGTGCTAGTGGTTTGGGACGGGGCACTGAAGCTTTCTTT. Variable domain in full (rest from reference TRBV12-5 and TRBJ1-1): DARVTQTPRHKVTEMGQEVTMRCQPILGHNTVFWYRQTMMQGLELLAYFRNRAPLDDSGMPKDRFSAEMPDATLATLKIQPSEPRDSAVYFCASGLGRGTEAFFGQGTRLTVV.

This clonotype was observed many times. The CDR3 spells CASSSPSGYPYEQYF. CDR3 nucleotides: TGTGCCAGCAGTTCCCCTAGCGGATATCCCTACGAGCAGTACTTC. The genes are TRBV12-3 or TRBV12-4 and TRBJ2-7; 7 nucleotides align to TRBD2. With V trimmed by 4 bases and J by 2 bases, 8 bases remained unmatched. This CDR3 comprises 15 residues.

Concerning this clonotype itself: At one of its ends the junction is not consistent with the germline gene, which may arise from a read error. The CDR3 region is CATSGQGQGDEQFF. CDR3 coding DNA: TGTGCCACCAGTGGCCAGGGCCAAGGGGATGAGCAGTTCTTC. The chain has TRBV10-3 and TRBJ2-1; D perhaps matches TRBD1 (5 bases). The germline V gene encodes CDR1 ENHRY and CDR2 SYGVKD. The CDR3 is 14 amino acids.

The chain recombines TRBV19 with TRBJ2-7, with D tentatively TRBD2 (6 bases). Trimming took 5 bases from V and 2 from J, leaving 13 bases between them. CDR3 length equals 14 residues. The V gene's germline CDR1 is LNHDA and CDR2 SQIVND (reference sequence). The CDR3 DNA sequence: TGTGCCAGTAGTCGGCGGGACGCGGCCTACGAGCAGTACTTC. It codes for CASSRRDAAYEQYF. The whole variable domain, filled in from reference TRBV19 and TRBJ2-7, reads DGGITQSPKYLFRKEGQNVTLSCEQNLNHDAMYWYRQDPGQGLRLIYYSQIVNDFQKGDIAEGYSVSREKKESFPLTVTSAQKNPTAFYLCASSRRDAAYEQYFGPGTRLTVT.

This clonotype occurred many times. V and J are TRBV24-1 and TRBJ1-2, with a weak D call TRBD1 (5 bases). The CDR3 has 16 amino acids. CDR1 KGHDR and CDR2 SFDVKD come from the germline V gene. V was shortened by 3 bases and J by 0 bases, with 13 bases between the two germline ends. The CDR3 DNA reads TGTGCCACCAGTGATCCACCGACAGAAGCTAACTATGGCTACACCTTC. This gives the protein CATSDPPTEANYGYTF.

This sequence joins TRBV20-1 and TRBJ2-6; D might be TRBD1 (6 bases). The CDR3 is made up of 15 amino acids. The V end was cut by 5 bases, the J end by 0 bases, with 11 bases between. The germline gives CDR1 DFQATT, CDR2 SNEGSKA (reference sequence). DNA for the CDR3: TGCAGTGCTCCCTCGGACAGCTCTGGGGCCAACGTCCTGACTTTC. Protein: CSAPSDSSGANVLTF.

This chain connects TRBV7-2 to TRBJ2-2, with unresolved D. This CDR3 region has 17 residues. Germline V lookup: CDR1 SGHTA, CDR2 FQGNSA. Trimming pared 1 base from V and 0 bases from J, leaving 12 bases between. The CDR3 bases are TGTGCCAGCAGCTTAGGCACCCAGGCTTCGAACACCGGGGAGCTGTTTTTT. It yields the protein CASSLGTQASNTGELFF.